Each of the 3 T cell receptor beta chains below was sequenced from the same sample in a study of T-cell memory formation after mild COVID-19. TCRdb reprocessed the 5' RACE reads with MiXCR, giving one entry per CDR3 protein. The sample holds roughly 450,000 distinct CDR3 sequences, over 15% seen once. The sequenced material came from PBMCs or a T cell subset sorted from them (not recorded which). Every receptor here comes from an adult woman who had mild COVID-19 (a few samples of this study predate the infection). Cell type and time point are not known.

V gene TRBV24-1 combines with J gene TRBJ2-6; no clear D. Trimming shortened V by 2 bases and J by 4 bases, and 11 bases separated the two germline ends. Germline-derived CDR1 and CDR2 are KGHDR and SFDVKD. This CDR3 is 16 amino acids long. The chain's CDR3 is CATSDSTLRGANVLTF. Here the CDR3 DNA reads TGTGCCACCAGTGATTCGACACTGAGAGGGGCCAACGTCCTGACTTTC.

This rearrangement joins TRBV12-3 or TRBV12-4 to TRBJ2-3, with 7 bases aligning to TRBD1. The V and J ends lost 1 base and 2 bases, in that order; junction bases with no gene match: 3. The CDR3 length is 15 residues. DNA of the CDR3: TGTGCCAGCAGTTTAGGAGGGGGCGTCACAGATACGCAGTATTTT. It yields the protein CASSLGGGVTDTQYF.

CDR3 in amino acids: CASSGQGAKNIQYF. CDR3 nucleotides: TGTGCCAGCAGCGGTCAGGGGGCCAAAAACATTCAGTACTTC. V and J are TRBV4-2 and TRBJ2-4; the D gene is possibly TRBD1 (6 bases). V was trimmed by 5 bases and J by 1 base, leaving 9 bases between them. The CDR3 length is 14 residues. The germline V gene encodes CDR1 LGHNA and CDR2 YNFKEQ.